This T cell receptor beta chain was sequenced in a study of identical twins. The CDR3 has 13 residues. Germline CDR1 DFQATT, CDR2 SNEGSKA (reference sequence). The V and J ends lost 6 bases and 4 bases respectively, with 15 bases between them. Comments on this clonotype: Its specificity is unknown.

Study-wide points: Twins showed weaker excess sharing in their beta out-of-frame sequences.

From the 5' RACE reads, TCRdb called clonotypes with MiXCR, one entry per CDR3 protein. This repertoire shows 520,000 or so distinct CDR3 sequences, approximately 22% found once; its top ten account for about 0.91%. This same sample was also part of a study on T cells expressing NK-cell markers. As that report states: The CD3+CD56-NKG2C+ fraction of a few donors was likewise dominated by these clonotypes.

This receptor was identified in a woman aged 18-29 years in good health. The sequenced sample was CD4+ T cells sorted from blood. The rearrangement joins TRBV20-1 to TRBJ1-2; unclear D gene. In DNA, the CDR3 is TGCAGTGCCAAGAATGACCCGGGCTATGGCTACACCTTC. It specifies CSAKNDPGYGYTF.